These 28 T cell receptor beta chains were sequenced from one sample in a study of blood T cell repertoires in COVID-19. Sequenced by immunoSEQ multiplex PCR; TCRdb stores in-frame clones only, minus some. The data hold 250,000 or so clones, with 70% to 90% observed a single time. The sample consisted of peripheral blood. The receptors were gathered from a man aged 50-59 years with acute or convalescent COVID-19.

The V gene is TRBV11-2, the J gene TRBJ2-5; 11 bases agree with TRBD2. The CDR3 totals 15 residues. Trimming took 5 bases from V and 1 from J; bases not matched to a gene: 3. CDR1 is SGHAT and CDR2 is FQNNGV in the germline V gene. The DNA for the CDR3 is TGTGCCAGCAGCGAGACTAGCGGGGTCCAAGAGACCCAGTACTTC. It yields the protein CASSETSGVQETQYF.

This clone was observed a handful of times. The chain is built from TRBV5-1 and TRBJ1-2, with D perhaps matching TRBD1 (5 bases). V was clipped by 5 bases and J by 6 bases, with 11 bases between them. The germline V gene encodes CDR1 SGHRS and CDR2 YFSETQ. The length of the CDR3 is 12 residues. In DNA form, the CDR3 reads TGCGCCAGCAGAGCAGGGATCGATGGCTACACCTTC. Translation: CASRAGIDGYTF.

The chain carries TRBV28 and TRBJ2-2, with D possibly TRBD1 on 5 matching bases. CDR1 is MDHEN, CDR2 SYDVKM, per germline. This CDR3 is built from 14 residues. Trimming cost V 5 bases and J 7 bases, with 14 bases left between them. The CDR3 reads CASSRDSSVGELFF. The CDR3 DNA reads TGTGCCAGCAGTAGAGACAGTTCCGTCGGGGAGCTGTTTTTT.

CDR3 sequence reads: CASSLASGGTTDTQYF. DNA of the CDR3: TGTGCCAGCAGCCTCGCTAGCGGGGGGACCACAGATACGCAGTATTTT. This chain joins TRBV5-4 and TRBJ2-3, with 11 bases matching TRBD2. Looked up from germline, CDR1 is SGHNT and CDR2 is YYREEE (reference sequence). Germline trimming cut 4 bases from V and 2 bases from J; bases unmatched to any gene: 6. This CDR3 is 16 amino acids long. The full variable domain, rest sourced from reference TRBV5-4 and TRBJ2-3, is ETGVTQSPTHLIKTRGQQVTLRCSSQSGHNTVSWYQQALGQGPQFIFQYYREEENGRGNFPPRFSGLQFPNYSSELNVNALELDDSALYLCASSLASGGTTDTQYFGPGTRLTVL.

This sequence joins TRBV3-1 (or the pseudogene TRBV3-2) and TRBJ1-4; perhaps TRBD1 as D (6 bases). V was shortened by 4 bases and J by 4 bases, with 10 bases between the two germline ends. The CDR3 length is 14 residues. In germline, CDR1 is LGHDT, CDR2 YNNKEL (reference sequence). For the CDR3, the DNA is TGTGCCAGCAGCCTTCGACAGGATAATGAAAAACTGTTTTTT. It translates to CASSLRQDNEKLFF.

This clone was seen a handful of times. The CDR3 protein is CASRDRGQGYTF. CDR3 nucleotides: TGTGCCAGTAGGGACAGGGGGCAAGGCTACACCTTC. The chain links TRBV19 to TRBJ1-2, with 11 bases that match TRBD1. J was trimmed by 8 bases and V by 6 bases; bases with no gene match: 2. CDR1 is LNHDA and CDR2 is SQIVND in the germline V gene (reference sequence). The CDR3 extends over 12 amino acids.

The chain combines TRBV2 with TRBJ2-1, with 10 bases aligning to TRBD2. The germline gives CDR1 SNHLY, CDR2 FYNNEI. V was pared by 6 bases and J by 5 bases, with 7 bases of the junction left unmatched. This CDR3 region has 15 residues. CDR3 in DNA: TGTGCCAGCAGGACAAGCGGGAGGGCCGACAATGAGCAGTTCTTC. Protein: CASRTSGRADNEQFF.

The chain recombines TRBV7-8 with TRBJ2-2; 8 bases match TRBD2. Germline assignment: CDR1 SGHVS and CDR2 FQNEAQ. The CDR3 loop spans 16 amino acids. V trimming: 3 bases; J trimming: 4 bases; junction bases outside the gene matches: 7. CDR3 amino acids: CASSLSAGAGTGELFF. The CDR3, as DNA: TGTGCCAGCAGCTTGTCAGCGGGAGCAGGCACCGGGGAGCTGTTTTTT.

This chain connects TRBV12-3 or TRBV12-4 to TRBJ2-7; possible D gene TRBD2, 5 bases. The CDR3 extends over 12 amino acids. The V end lost 4 bases, the J end lost 5 bases, and 9 bases lay between the germline ends. CDR3 nucleotides: TGTGCCAGCAGTTCGGTCGGGAACGAGCAGTACTTC. Protein sequence: CASSSVGNEQYF.

The genes are TRBV3-1 (or the pseudogene TRBV3-2) and TRBJ1-1; no clear D. The germline gives CDR1 LGHDT, CDR2 YNNKEL (reference sequence). CDR3 length: 11 residues. V lost 4 bases, J lost 8 bases, and 8 bases lay in between. CDR3 sequence: CASSRAAEAFF. The CDR3 DNA follows: TGTGCCAGCAGCCGGGCCGCCGAAGCTTTCTTT.

The CDR3 nucleotides read TGTGCCAGCAGCGCCCGACAGGGGGCCAGGGGCTACACCTTC. Translating gives CASSARQGARGYTF. The V gene is TRBV9, the J gene TRBJ1-2; 10 bases map to TRBD1. V was clipped by 3 bases and J by 8 bases; unmatched bases: 7. The CDR3 is made up of 14 amino acids. Germline assignment: CDR1 SGDLS and CDR2 YYNGEE.

The chain links TRBV5-1 to TRBJ1-3; no clear D. V lost 4 bases and J lost 0, with 14 bases in between. This CDR3 region has 16 residues. The germline V gene has CDR1 SGHRS and CDR2 YFSETQ. CDR3 sequence: CASSILPGSSGNTIYF. Here the CDR3 DNA reads TGCGCCAGCAGCATACTTCCAGGAAGCTCTGGAAACACCATATATTTT. The full variable domain, completed using reference TRBV5-1 and TRBJ1-3, is KAGVTQTPRYLIKTRGQQVTLSCSPISGHRSVSWYQQTPGQGLQFLFEYFSETQRNKGNFPGRFSGRQFSNSRSEMNVSTLELGDSALYLCASSILPGSSGNTIYFGEGSWLTVV.

The chain employs TRBV5-3 and TRBJ1-6, with a possible D match to TRBD1 (5 bases). TRBV5-3 is sorted into the ORF group, with uncertain function. V lost 6 bases and J lost 6, with 19 bases in between. The CDR3 runs to 16 residues. DNA of the CDR3: TGTGCCAGAAATCAGGTGTATAACAGGCGTAATTCACCCCTCCACTTT. Translating gives CARNQVYNRRNSPLHF.

The chain carries TRBV2 and TRBJ2-7; 9 positions agree with TRBD1. The ends lost 6 bases at V and 4 bases at J; junction bases unmatched: 7. The CDR3 extends over 14 amino acids. Germline CDR1 SNHLY, CDR2 FYNNEI. This CDR3 reads CASRETGGGYEQYF. The CDR3 nucleotides are TGTGCCAGCAGAGAAACAGGGGGCGGGTACGAGCAGTACTTC.

The chain links TRBV9 to TRBJ2-3, with a possible D match to TRBD1 (5 bases). The CDR3 sequence is 16 residues long. In germline, CDR1 is SGDLS, CDR2 YYNGEE. The V end was cut by 3 bases, the J end by 6 bases, with 20 bases between. The CDR3 sequence is CASSASKGSGWDTQYF. Written as DNA, the CDR3 is TGTGCCAGCAGCGCATCAAAGGGGTCCGGGTGGGATACGCAGTATTTT.

V gene TRBV11-1 combines with J gene TRBJ2-1; tentatively, D is TRBD1 (7 bases). Germline V gene data show CDR1 as SGHAT and CDR2 as FQDESV (reference sequence). Trimming pared 4 bases from V and 10 bases from J, leaving 20 bases between. The CDR3 is 15 residues long. The CDR3 DNA reads TGTGCCAGCAGCTCAATTCCGGACAGGCGGGAAGAGCAGTTCTTC. Encoded protein: CASSSIPDRREEQFF.

The chain recombines TRBV27 with TRBJ2-7; 7 bases agree with TRBD2. Germline CDR1 and CDR2: MNHEY and SMNVEV (reference sequence). Trimming removed 3 bases from V and 2 bases from J; junction bases left unmatched: 7. This CDR3 comprises 15 residues. CDR3 residues: CASSLNSGRPYEQYF. The CDR3 bases are TGTGCCAGCAGTTTGAATAGCGGGCGCCCCTACGAGCAGTACTTC.

The chain is built from TRBV5-1 and TRBJ2-7, with 9 bases that match TRBD1. The length of the CDR3 is 16 residues. CDR1 is SGHRS, CDR2 YFSETQ, per germline. V lost 0 bases and J lost 1; bases outside the gene matches: 5. The CDR3 reads CASSLDLGTGSYEQYF. Here the CDR3 DNA reads TGCGCCAGCAGCTTGGACCTCGGGACAGGGTCCTACGAGCAGTACTTC.

The gene calls are TRBV18 and TRBJ1-4, with 11 bases lining up with TRBD1. This CDR3 contains 15 residues. V trimming: 5 bases; J trimming: 4 bases; junction bases outside the gene matches: 3. CDR1 is KGHSH and CDR2 is LQKENI in the germline V gene. The CDR3, as DNA: TGTGCCAGCTCATCCGGGACAGGGGGTAATGAAAAACTGTTTTTT. It yields the protein CASSSGTGGNEKLFF. The variable domain in full, with the rest retrieved from reference TRBV18 and TRBJ1-4, is NAGVMQNPRHLVRRRGQEARLRCSPMKGHSHVYWYRQLPEEGLKFMVYLQKENIIDESGMPKERFSAEFPKEGPSILRIQQVVRGDSAAYFCASSSGTGGNEKLFFGSGTQLSVL.

V gene TRBV2 combines with J gene TRBJ1-1, with D perhaps TRBD1 (6 bases). Trimming removed 1 base at V and 2 bases at J, with 8 bases between. This CDR3 has 14 residues. Looked up from germline, CDR1 is SNHLY and CDR2 is FYNNEI. The CDR3 sequence is CASSEEGVNTEAFF. As DNA, the CDR3 is TGTGCCAGCAGTGAAGAGGGGGTTAACACTGAAGCTTTCTTT.

This clone was recorded a few times. The gene calls are TRBV20-1 and TRBJ1-2, with D perhaps matching TRBD1 (6 bases). The CDR3 extends over 11 amino acids. V was pared by 1 base and J by 10 bases, with 10 bases between. Germline assignment: CDR1 DFQATT and CDR2 SNEGSKA (reference sequence). The DNA for the CDR3 is TGCAGTGCTAGAGTCGGGGGGGCCTACACCTTC. Translated: CSARVGGAYTF.

The chain is built from TRBV19 and TRBJ2-4; D is ambiguous. The germline V gene encodes CDR1 LNHDA and CDR2 SQIVND (reference sequence). V lost 5 bases to trimming and J lost 0 bases, with 14 bases between them. The CDR3 contains 16 residues. The CDR3 spells CASSPLTVLAKNIQYF. The CDR3, as DNA: TGTGCCAGTAGTCCCCTCACAGTACTAGCCAAAAACATTCAGTACTTC.

The rearrangement joins TRBV4-1 to TRBJ2-1; TRBD1 is a possible D gene (6 bases). The CDR3 runs 13 residues. Trimming removed 4 bases from V and 6 bases from J, with 10 bases in between. Germline V gene lookup returns CDR1 MGHRA and CDR2 YSYEKL. The CDR3 protein is CASSRQQGNEQFF. The CDR3 DNA follows: TGCGCCAGCAGCCGCCAACAGGGCAATGAGCAGTTCTTC.

The chain carries TRBV5-1 and TRBJ1-2, with 12 bases aligning to TRBD1. Per the germline V gene, CDR1 is SGHRS and CDR2 is YFSETQ. The CDR3 is 14 residues long. Germline trimming cut 4 bases from V and 8 bases from J; bases unmatched to any gene: 6. CDR3 amino acids: CASSGTGGDRGYTF. The CDR3, as DNA: TGCGCCAGCAGCGGGACAGGGGGCGATAGAGGCTACACCTTC.

This rearrangement joins TRBV12-3 or TRBV12-4 to TRBJ1-2, with 7 bases lining up with TRBD1. V shed 7 bases, J shed 4 bases, and the junction held 6 bases outside the gene matches. The CDR3 runs 13 residues. Written as DNA, the CDR3 is TGTGCCAGCACCTTAAGGACAGGCTATGGCTACACCTTC. Amino acids: CASTLRTGYGYTF.

The chain recombines TRBV3-1 (or the pseudogene TRBV3-2) with TRBJ2-2; D possibly corresponds to TRBD1 (6 bases). From germline, CDR1 is LGHDT and CDR2 YNNKEL (reference sequence). V was pared by 3 bases and J by 9 bases, with 17 bases between. The CDR3 has 15 residues. The CDR3: CASSHERTGSRELFF. As DNA, the CDR3 is TGTGCCAGCAGCCACGAACGTACAGGGAGCCGGGAGCTGTTTTTT.

The V call is TRBV4-1, the J call TRBJ2-1, with 7 bases aligning to TRBD2. J lost 3 bases, V lost 1 base, and 6 bases had no gene match. In germline, CDR1 is MGHRA, CDR2 YSYEKL. The CDR3 loop spans 16 amino acids. CDR3 sequence (DNA): TGCGCCAGCAGCCAAGGCGCTAGCGGACACTACAATGAGCAGTTCTTC. It codes for CASSQGASGHYNEQFF.

The genes are TRBV24-1 and TRBJ2-5, with D possibly matching TRBD1 (5 bases). Looked up from germline, CDR1 is KGHDR and CDR2 is SFDVKD. The CDR3 covers 15 residues. Trimming pared 7 bases from V and 2 bases from J, leaving 16 bases between. CDR3 sequence reads: CATSRWGPPQETQYF. As DNA, the CDR3 is TGTGCCACCAGCCGATGGGGCCCTCCTCAAGAGACCCAGTACTTC.